The next 10 T cell receptor beta chains were all read from a single sample in a study of blood T cell repertoires in COVID-19. The data were produced by immunoSEQ multiplex PCR, yet TCRdb's version contains in-frame clones alone and is incomplete. Of tens of thousands of clones detected, roughly three quarters appear once; the ten largest clones hold about 24%. The sample consisted of peripheral blood. The receptors shown here come from a human donor in a cohort sampled during active COVID-19.

The chain recombines TRBV5-5 with TRBJ2-7; D remains ambiguous. This CDR3 spans 14 amino acids. The V gene's germline CDR1 is SGHKS and CDR2 YYEKEE (reference sequence). The ends were cut back, 4 bases at V and 2 bases at J, with 13 bases in the middle. CDR3 in DNA: TGTGCCAGCAGCAGTATCGGGTTTGCCTACGAGCAGTACTTC. Protein sequence: CASSSIGFAYEQYF. The full variable domain, rest sourced from reference TRBV5-5 and TRBJ2-7, is DAGVTQSPTHLIKTRGQQVTLRCSPISGHKSVSWYQQVLGQGPQFIFQYYEKEERGRGNFPDRFSARQFPNYSSELNVNALLLGDSALYLCASSSIGFAYEQYFGPGTRLTVT.

The chain recombines TRBV15 with TRBJ2-2, with D tentatively TRBD2 (6 bases). This CDR3 has 12 amino acids. CDR1 is LNHNV, CDR2 YYDKDF, per germline (reference sequence). V was cut by 2 bases and J by 10 bases, with 8 bases left in between. The CDR3 nucleotides are TGTGCCACCAGCAGACGCGGGACGGAGCTGTTTTTT. It is translated as CATSRRGTELFF.

The chain employs TRBV24-1 and TRBJ1-2; the D gene is possibly TRBD1 (5 bases). The CDR3 length is 17 residues. Trimming removed 3 bases at V and 5 bases at J, with 21 bases between. Germline lookup yields CDR1 KGHDR and CDR2 SFDVKD. In DNA, the CDR3 is TGTGCCACCAGTGATGGCGGGGCCTTCCCATCGGGATATGGCTACACCTTC. This encodes CATSDGGAFPSGYGYTF.

The chain combines TRBV6-2 or TRBV6-3 with TRBJ1-1; possibly TRBD1 for D (5 bases). Germline CDR1 MNHEY, CDR2 SVGEGT. The V end lost 5 bases, the J end lost 4 bases, and 17 bases lay between the germline ends. CDR3 length: 15 amino acids. The CDR3 sequence: CASSNPGSGGTEAFF. CDR3 coding DNA: TGTGCCAGCAGTAACCCAGGGTCCGGGGGCACTGAAGCTTTCTTT.

This chain joins TRBV5-1 and TRBJ2-3; D is perhaps TRBD1 (6 bases). Germline CDR1 is SGHRS and CDR2 is YFSETQ. The V end was cut by 4 bases, the J end by 2 bases, with 14 bases between. The CDR3 is made up of 15 amino acids. The CDR3 region is CASSLRDTSTDTQYF. The CDR3 nucleotides are TGCGCCAGCAGCCTCCGGGACACCTCCACAGATACGCAGTATTTT.

This chain uses TRBV5-4 with TRBJ2-1; 7 bases line up with TRBD1. Germline CDR1 and CDR2: SGHNT and YYREEE (reference sequence). J lost 4 bases, V lost 5 bases, and 6 bases had no gene match. The CDR3 loop spans 14 amino acids. The CDR3 is CASSRDSLYNEQFF. The CDR3 coding sequence is TGTGCCAGCAGTCGGGACAGCCTATACAATGAGCAGTTCTTC. Supplemented by reference TRBV5-4 and TRBJ2-1, the full variable domain reads ETGVTQSPTHLIKTRGQQVTLRCSSQSGHNTVSWYQQALGQGPQFIFQYYREEENGRGNFPPRFSGLQFPNYSSELNVNALELDDSALYLCASSRDSLYNEQFFGPGTRLTVL.

This sequence joins TRBV5-1 and TRBJ1-1, with 8 bases that match TRBD1. The V gene's germline CDR1 is SGHRS and CDR2 YFSETQ. Trimming took 0 bases from V and 4 from J; bases not matched to a gene: 5. The length of the CDR3 is 15 residues. The CDR3 sequence: CASSLGQGAGTEAFF. CDR3 bases: TGCGCCAGCAGCTTGGGTCAGGGGGCAGGCACTGAAGCTTTCTTT.

This clone was detected only once. At one end, the junction sequence differs from germline, possibly due to a read error. The chain uses TRBV5-4 and TRBJ2-3, with 10 bases aligning to TRBD2. The germline V gene has CDR1 SGHNT and CDR2 YYREEE (reference sequence). CDR3 length: 17 residues. CDR3 in DNA: TGTGCCAGCAGCTTGGCCGGGCTAGCGGGAGTTTTAGATTCGCAGTATTTT. Residues: CASSLAGLAGVLDSQYF.

V and J are TRBV4-1 and TRBJ2-3, with no clear D. Deletions cut 4 bases from V and 2 bases from J, with 7 bases between. CDR3 length: 13 amino acids. Germline assignment: CDR1 MGHRA and CDR2 YSYEKL. The CDR3 DNA sequence: TGCGCCAGCAGCCTCCTTCCCACAGATACGCAGTATTTT. Protein product: CASSLLPTDTQYF.

V gene TRBV7-6 combines with J gene TRBJ2-4; 7 nucleotides agree with TRBD2. The ends lost 5 bases at V and 0 bases at J; junction bases unmatched: 13. CDR3 length equals 18 residues. Germline V gives CDR1 SGHVS, CDR2 FNYEAQ. The CDR3 sequence: CASSPSRRAGEAKNIQYF. The CDR3 bases are TGTGCCAGCAGCCCTAGCCGTCGGGCGGGGGAAGCCAAAAACATTCAGTACTTC.